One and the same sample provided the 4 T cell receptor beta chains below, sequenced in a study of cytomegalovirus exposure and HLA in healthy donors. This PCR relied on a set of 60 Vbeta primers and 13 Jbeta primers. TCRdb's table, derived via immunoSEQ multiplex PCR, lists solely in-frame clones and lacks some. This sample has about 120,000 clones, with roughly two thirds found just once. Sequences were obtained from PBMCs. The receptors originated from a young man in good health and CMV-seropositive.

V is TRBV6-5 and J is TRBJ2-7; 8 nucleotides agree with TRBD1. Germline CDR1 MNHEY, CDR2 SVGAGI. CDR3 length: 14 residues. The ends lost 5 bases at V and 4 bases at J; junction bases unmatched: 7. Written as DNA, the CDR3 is TGTGCCAGCAGTCGCCCAGGGGGCGGGTACGAGCAGTACTTC. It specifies CASSRPGGGYEQYF.

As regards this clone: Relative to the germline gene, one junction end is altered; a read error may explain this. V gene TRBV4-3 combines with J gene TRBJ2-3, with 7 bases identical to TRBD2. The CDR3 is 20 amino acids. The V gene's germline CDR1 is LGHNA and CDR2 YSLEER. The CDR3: CASSQDTPTRSGMNTDAQYF. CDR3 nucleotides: TGCGCCAGCAGCCAAGATACCCCCACTCGGAGCGGGATGAACACAGATGCGCAGTATTTT.

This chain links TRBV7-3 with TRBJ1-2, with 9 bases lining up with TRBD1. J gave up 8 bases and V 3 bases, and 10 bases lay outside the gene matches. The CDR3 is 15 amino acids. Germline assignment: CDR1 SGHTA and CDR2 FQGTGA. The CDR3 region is CASSFMTGGSSGYTF. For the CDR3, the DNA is TGTGCCAGCAGCTTTATGACAGGGGGGTCGTCCGGCTACACCTTC.

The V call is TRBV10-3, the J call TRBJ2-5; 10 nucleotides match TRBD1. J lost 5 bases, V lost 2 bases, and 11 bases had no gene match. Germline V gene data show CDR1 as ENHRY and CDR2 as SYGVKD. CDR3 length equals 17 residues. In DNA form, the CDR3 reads TGTGCCATCAGTGAGCCACGCCCCGGGACAGGGGATGAGACCCAGTACTTC. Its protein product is CAISEPRPGTGDETQYF.